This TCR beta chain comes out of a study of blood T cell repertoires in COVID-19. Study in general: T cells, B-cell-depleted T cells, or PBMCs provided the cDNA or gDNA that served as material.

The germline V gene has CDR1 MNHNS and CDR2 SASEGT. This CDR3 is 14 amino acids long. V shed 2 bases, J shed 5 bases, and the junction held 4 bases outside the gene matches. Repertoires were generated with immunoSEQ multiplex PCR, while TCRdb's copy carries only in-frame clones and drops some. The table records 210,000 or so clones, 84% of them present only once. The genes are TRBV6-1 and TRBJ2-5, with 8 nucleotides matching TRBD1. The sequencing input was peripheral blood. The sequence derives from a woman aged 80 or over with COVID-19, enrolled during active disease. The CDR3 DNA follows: TGTGCCAGCAGTGAAAGCAGGGGGCGTGAGACCCAGTACTTC. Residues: CASSESRGRETQYF.